This T cell receptor (beta chain) was sequenced during a study of T cells in Graves' hyperthyroidism and ophthalmopathy (dated by TCRdb to between 2018 and 2021). Describing the broader study: Peripheral blood samples were taken at the time of initial diagnosis, prior to any treatment. The study also compared thyroid tissue and blood T-cell repertoires from roughly 6 Graves' hyperthyroidism patients. Prospective prediction of ophthalmopathy was tested in an independent validation cohort of fewer than 20 hyperthyroidism patients and some 17 patients who later progressed to ophthalmopathy. To identify TCR V-J signatures that set the groups apart, the researchers used a discovery cohort of 100 patients, made up of under 45 with Graves' ophthalmopathy and about 55 with stable Graves' hyperthyroidism. The approximately 100 discovery patients were randomly divided into training and test sets at a 7:3 ratio. Following sampling, methimazole starting at 30 mg daily was given to hyperthyroidism patients, and high-dose intravenous methylprednisolone was given to ophthalmopathy patients. The paper describes TCR Vbeta CDR3 sequencing of 120 to 150 peripheral blood samples, made up of approximately 40 ophthalmopathy patients, 70 to 75 hyperthyroidism patients and 17 progressor patients.

TCR beta CDR3 regions were amplified from RNA transcripts. The first round of RT-PCR for the TCR CDR3 was performed with the HTBI primer set and the Qiagen OneStep RT-PCR kit. The libraries were constructed in a second round of multiplex PCR and then size-selected and purified. The libraries were sequenced on an Illumina HiSeq2000 using paired-end 100 bp reads. On the authors' methods: SOAPnuke was used to process the raw data, removing reads that contained adapters or uncalled bases, had a mean Phred below 15, or lacked an exact match to the constant primer or identifier. COPE v1.2.5 was used to merge high-quality paired reads, and clonotypes were defined as unique nucleotide sequences. MiTCR v1.1 was used to align the clonotypes against IMGT TRBV, TRBD and TRBJ reference segments. The analysis included only V-J combinations with a frequency above 0.0001, which together covered 99% to 99.2% of the repertoires. The TCS score was defined as the ratio of F50 (clonal expansion) to E x V (chaos), calculated using BLOSUM62-based TCRdist between CDR3 peptides within each V-J. Welch's t-statistics and random forest reduced 450 to 600 V-J features to 10 to 15, which were used in a naive Bayes classifier (R e1071). Clones were called with MiXCR by TCRdb after fastp trimmed the public reads at Q25, and only in-frame beta chains were retained. One record per CDR3 amino acid sequence lists the most common genes and DNA. The V and J calls were not made by the authors but by TCRdb's processing. A total of hundreds of thousands of distinct CDR3 sequences appear in this sample, about 24% of them only once. The top ten clones comprise around 11% of the sample.

From a lookup of the germline V gene, CDR1 and CDR2 are SGHAT and FQNNGV. Taken from cysteine to phenylalanine, the CDR3 has 14 residues. Only the CDR3 region is kept as DNA, spanning 42 bases read in frame from base 1. Overall results and qualifications from the work: Most expanded thyroid clonotypes (frequency above 0.001) were also found in blood, which suggests that blood repertoires may mirror thyroid immune responses. Ophthalmopathy was separated from stable hyperthyroidism by a 13 V-J signature model, with about 86% sensitivity and about 81% specificity obtained in cross-validation and 80%/75% obtained in testing. In validation, the model predicted progression to ophthalmopathy a median of roughly 6.2 months before onset, with about 70% sensitivity and about 72% specificity. No statistical method was used to set the sample size in advance, and investigators knew the group allocation.

Ophthalmopathy patients had moderately to severely active disease, with a Clinical Activity Score of 3 or more, a NOSPECS grade of 4 or more, and a disease duration of less than 3 months. Exclusion was applied to patients with uncontrolled infections, other autoimmune diseases, pregnancy or lactation. Diagnoses relied on clinical symptoms, serum thyroxine and TRAb, thyroid ultrasound and orbital computed tomography. PBMCs were isolated from approximately 10 ml of fresh peripheral blood by Ficoll-Paque density gradient centrifugation. Trizol reagent was used to extract total RNA, and RNA quality was then checked on an Agilent 2100 Bioanalyzer. This clonotype has just one count. The target of this receptor is not known. One end of the junction fails to match germline, which may point to a read error.

Sequencing used blood. The sequence was obtained from a woman aged 30 to 39 with Graves' ophthalmopathy. Here the chain combines TRBV11-2 and TRBJ2-5; the D match is possibly TRBD1 or TRBD2, with 5 bases aligned in each. The CDR3 reads as follows: CVSSLIGTEETQYF. The sequenced DNA: TGTGTCAGCAGCCTAATAGGGACGGAAGAGACCCAGTACTTC.